The subject of this entry is one TCR beta chain. The antigen is not known. These data belong to a study of cytomegalovirus exposure and HLA in healthy donors. Overall study results and limits: In vitro testing confirmed three CMV-associated chains as specific for CMV antigens.

The ends lost 3 bases at V and 3 bases at J; junction bases unmatched: 7. This CDR3 contains 16 residues. Germline assignment: CDR1 SGHNT and CDR2 YYREEE (reference sequence). Sequenced by immunoSEQ multiplex PCR; TCRdb stores in-frame clones only, minus some. The table records 180,000 or so clones, about nine tenths of them present only once. The TCR originated in a man aged 18 to 30 in good health and CMV-seropositive. The sequenced sample was PBMCs. The rearrangement joins TRBV5-4 to TRBJ1-1; 11 bases agree with TRBD1. CDR3 protein: CASSSDRGRVDTEAFF. For the CDR3, the DNA is TGTGCCAGCAGCTCGGACAGGGGGCGGGTAGACACTGAAGCTTTCTTT.